The 4 T cell receptor beta chains reported below all come from one sample, sequenced in a study of shared clonotypes between healthy human individuals (dated by TCRdb to 2018 to 2020). Library preparation was by the immunoSEQ multiplex PCR assay. In its TCRdb copy, this immuneACCESS table keeps in-frame sequences only and misses some clones. Where compared with another copy, unresolved V genes explain less than half of these, and the others have no known cause. This sample gives around 2.1 million clones in total; approximately 94% of them show up just once. Jointly, the top ten make up 1.5% to 2% of the sample. CD8 naive samples consisted of CD45RO-negative cells that were positively selected for CCR7, yielding a CD45RA+CCR7+ population without TemRA cells. What was sequenced was naive CD8+ T cells from PBMCs. In the paper's terms, the cell subset or site label means: CD45RA+CCR7+. These receptor sequences come from a young man in good health. Some clones in this sample may be carry-over from other donors' samples.

The gene calls are TRBV13 and TRBJ2-3; 10 positions agree with TRBD1. Germline CDR1 and CDR2: PRHDT and FYEKMQ (reference sequence). Trimming removed 5 bases from V and 3 bases from J; junction bases left unmatched: 8. This CDR3 has 16 amino acids. CDR3 residues: CASSPRPGQGTDTQYF. CDR3 sequence (DNA): TGTGCCAGCAGCCCCCGGCCGGGACAGGGGACAGATACGCAGTATTTT.

In this sample, this clone turned up a few times. The V call is TRBV10-1, the J call TRBJ1-1; D is perhaps TRBD1 (5 bases). The CDR3 spans 13 residues. The V gene lost 0 bases and the J gene lost 6 bases, with 8 bases spanning the gap. Germline V gene data show CDR1 as WNHNN and CDR2 as SYGVQD (reference sequence). This CDR3 reads CASSESTTAEAFF. DNA of the CDR3: TGCGCCAGCAGTGAGTCGACGACAGCTGAAGCTTTCTTT.

The rearrangement joins TRBV13 to TRBJ2-1; D tentatively reads TRBD1 or TRBD2 (6 bases each). Per the germline V gene, CDR1 is PRHDT and CDR2 is FYEKMQ (reference sequence). The CDR3 is 15 amino acids. V was pared by 6 bases and J by 4 bases, with 16 bases between. The CDR3 spells CASRPPRGRYNEQFF. The CDR3 coding sequence is TGTGCCAGCAGACCCCCCCGGGGGCGTTACAATGAGCAGTTCTTC.

The V call is TRBV7-9, the J call TRBJ2-3, with no clear D. Germline CDR1 is SEHNR and CDR2 is FQNEAQ (reference sequence). V lost 8 bases and J lost 2, with 11 bases in between. This CDR3 comprises 13 residues. DNA of the CDR3: TGTGCCAGCCACAGTAGCCCCACAGATACGCAGTATTTT. Translated, it gives CASHSSPTDTQYF.